The clone carrying this T cell receptor beta chain was seen ten or more times. The sample belongs to a study of T cells in Graves' hyperthyroidism and ophthalmopathy. Using RNA transcripts as the source, TCR beta CDR3 regions were amplified. An initial round of RT-PCR targeting the TCR CDR3 relied on the HTBI primer set. MiXCR was run by TCRdb on the multiplex PCR reads, yielding one entry per CDR3 protein. Among 450,000 to 600,000 distinct CDR3 sequences listed, 15% to 20% were seen once. The PBMCs were sourced from fresh peripheral blood (approximately 9 ml). The germline gives CDR1 DFQATT, CDR2 SNEGSKA (reference sequence). The junction had 4 bases not matched to a gene; V was cut back by 3 bases and J by 3 bases. CDR3 size: 14 residues.

The chain couples TRBV20-1 to TRBJ2-1; 8 positions agree with TRBD1. Input material: blood. The sequence derives from a man aged 35 to 55 with Graves' ophthalmopathy. This CDR3 is CSASRQGSYNEQFF. In DNA form, the CDR3 reads TGCAGTGCTAGCCGACAGGGGAGCTACAATGAGCAGTTCTTC.